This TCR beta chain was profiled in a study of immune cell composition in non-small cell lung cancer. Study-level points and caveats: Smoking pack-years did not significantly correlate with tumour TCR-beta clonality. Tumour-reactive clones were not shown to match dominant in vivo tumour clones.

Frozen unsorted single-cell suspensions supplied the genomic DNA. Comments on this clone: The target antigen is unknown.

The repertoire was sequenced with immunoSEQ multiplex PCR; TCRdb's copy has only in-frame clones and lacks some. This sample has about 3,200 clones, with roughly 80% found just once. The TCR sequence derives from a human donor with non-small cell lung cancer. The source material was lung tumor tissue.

The CDR3 DNA is TGTGCCAGCAGTCTAGACAGGGGGCGAGAAAAACTGTTTTTT. It specifies CASSLDRGREKLFF. J is TRBJ1-4 and V is TRBV28; 10 bases line up with TRBD1. Unmatched junction bases numbered 5, after V lost 5 bases and J lost 8 bases. The CDR3 extends over 14 amino acids. Germline V gene lookup returns CDR1 MDHEN and CDR2 SYDVKM.